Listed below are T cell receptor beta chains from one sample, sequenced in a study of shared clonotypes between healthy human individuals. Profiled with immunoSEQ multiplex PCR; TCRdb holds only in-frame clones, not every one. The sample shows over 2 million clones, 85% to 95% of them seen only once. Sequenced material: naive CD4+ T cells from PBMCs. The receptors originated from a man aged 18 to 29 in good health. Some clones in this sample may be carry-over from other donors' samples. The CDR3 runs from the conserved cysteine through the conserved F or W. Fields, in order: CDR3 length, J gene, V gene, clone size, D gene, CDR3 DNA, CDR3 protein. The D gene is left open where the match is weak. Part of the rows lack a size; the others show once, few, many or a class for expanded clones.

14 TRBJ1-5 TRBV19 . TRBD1 TGTGCCAGTAGCAAGACAGGGGACCCTCAGCCCCAGCATTTT CASSKTGDPQPQHF
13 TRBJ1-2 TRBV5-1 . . TGCGCCAGCAGCTTGGGCACGCTCTATGGCTACACCTTC CASSLGTLYGYTF
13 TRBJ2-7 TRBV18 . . TGTGCCAGCTCACCACCGAGGGCCTACGAGCAGTACTTC CASSPPRAYEQYF
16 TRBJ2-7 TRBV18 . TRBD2 TGTGCCAGCTCACCTTCAGTGGCTAGCGGATTTTACGAGCAGTACTTC CASSPSVASGFYEQYF
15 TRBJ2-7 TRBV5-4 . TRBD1 TGTGCCAGCCGCGCCTCGGGACAGACTTACTACGAGCAGTACTTC CASRASGQTYYEQYF
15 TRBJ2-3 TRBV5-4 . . TGTGCCAGCAGCTTCCTATTTCGGGGCACAGATACGCAGTATTTT CASSFLFRGTDTQYF
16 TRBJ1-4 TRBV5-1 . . TGCGCCAGCAGACCGAGTGGGTTCGCAACTAATGAAAAACTGTTTTTT CASRPSGFATNEKLFF
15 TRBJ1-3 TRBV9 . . TGTGCCAGCAGCGTAGACCCAGGGTCTGGAAACACCATATATTTT CASSVDPGSGNTIYF
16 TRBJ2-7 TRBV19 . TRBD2 TGTGCCAGTAGCACCCTGGACAGCGGGGGTCTCTACGAGCAGTACTTC CASSTLDSGGLYEQYF
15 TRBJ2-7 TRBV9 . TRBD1 TGTGCCAGCAGCTTCGAGGGACAGGGACCTCTCGAGCAGTACTTC CASSFEGQGPLEQYF
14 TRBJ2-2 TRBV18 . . TGTGCCAGCTCACTAGGGTCCGAAACCGGGGAGCTGTTTTTT CASSLGSETGELFF
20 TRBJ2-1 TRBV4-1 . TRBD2 TGCGCCAGCAGCCAAGATCTTCTAGCGGGAGGGGAGAGCTCCTACAATGAGCAGTTCTTC CASSQDLLAGGESSYNEQFF
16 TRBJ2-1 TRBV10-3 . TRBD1 TGTGCCATCAGTGAGTTCGGACAGGGGGTGGGCAATGAGCAGTTCTTC CAISEFGQGVGNEQFF
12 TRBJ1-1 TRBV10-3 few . TGTGCCACCCAAGCCTGGGACACTGAAGCTTTCTTT CATQAWDTEAFF
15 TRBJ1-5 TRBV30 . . TGTGCCTGGAGTGTAGTGGGGTCTAGCAATCAGCCCCAGCATTTT CAWSVVGSSNQPQHF
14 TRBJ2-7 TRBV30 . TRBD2 TGTGCCTGGAGTGTAGGACTAGCGGTCGACGAGCAGTACTTC CAWSVGLAVDEQYF
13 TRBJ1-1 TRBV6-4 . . TGTGCCAGCAGCCCGGAGCTGAACACTGAAGCTTTCTTT CASSPELNTEAFF
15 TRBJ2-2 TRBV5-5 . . TGTGCCAGCAGCCAAATGACAGGGAACACCGGGGAGCTGTTTTTT CASSQMTGNTGELFF
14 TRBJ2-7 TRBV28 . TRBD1 TGTGCCAGCCGAGGCCGGGGACAGACCTACGAGCAGTACTTC CASRGRGQTYEQYF
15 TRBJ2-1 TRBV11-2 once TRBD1 TGTGCCAGCAGCCCCGAAGGACAGGCTGGGGATGAGCAGTTCTTC CASSPEGQAGDEQFF
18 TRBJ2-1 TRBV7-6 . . TGTGCCAGCAGCTTAGGAAGGAAAAGGGAAAGATCCTACAATGAGCAGTTCTTC CASSLGRKRERSYNEQFF
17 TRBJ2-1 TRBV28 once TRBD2 TGTGCCAGCATCCCCCCTAGGGGGACTAGCGGGAGCGATGAGCAGTTCTTC CASIPPRGTSGSDEQFF
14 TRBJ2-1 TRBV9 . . TGTGCCAGCAGCGTCCGGGAGTCGAACAATGAGCAGTTCTTC CASSVRESNNEQFF
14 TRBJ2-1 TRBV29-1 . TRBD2 TGCAGCGTTGTCGCTAGCGGGAGGTTGAATGAGCAGTTCTTC CSVVASGRLNEQFF
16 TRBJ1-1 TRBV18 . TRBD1 TGTGCCAGCTCACCCCGGGACAGGGATCAGAACACTGAAGCTTTCTTT CASSPRDRDQNTEAFF
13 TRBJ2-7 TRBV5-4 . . TGTGCCAGCGGGAGACAGAGCTCCTACGAGCAGTACTTC CASGRQSSYEQYF
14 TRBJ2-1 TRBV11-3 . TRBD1 TGTGCCAGCAGCCCCGGACAGGTCCCCCATGAGCAGTTCTTC CASSPGQVPHEQFF
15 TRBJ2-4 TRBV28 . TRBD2 TGTGCCAGCAGTCTAGCGGAACTAGCCAAAAACATTCAGTACTTC CASSLAELAKNIQYF
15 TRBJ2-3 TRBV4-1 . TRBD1 TGCGCCAGCAGCCTCCGGGACAGGGGGCCAGATACGCAGTATTTT CASSLRDRGPDTQYF
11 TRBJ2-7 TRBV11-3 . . TGTGCCAGCAGCTTAGAGGGCGAGCAGTACTTC CASSLEGEQYF
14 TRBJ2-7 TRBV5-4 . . TGTGCCAGCAGCTTGGTACCAGGAGCCTACGAGCAGTACTTC CASSLVPGAYEQYF
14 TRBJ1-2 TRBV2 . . TGTGCCAGCAGTCCCTTGGGGAGCGCCTATGGCTACACCTTC CASSPLGSAYGYTF
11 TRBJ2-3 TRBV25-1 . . TGTGCCAGCCGCGTTGTGGATACGCAGTATTTT CASRVVDTQYF
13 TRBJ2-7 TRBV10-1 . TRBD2 TGCGCCAGCAGTGCGGGCGGGAGCGACGAGCAGTACTTC CASSAGGSDEQYF
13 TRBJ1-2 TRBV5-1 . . TGCGCCAGCAGCCCCGGGACCCGGGGAGGCTACACCTTC CASSPGTRGGYTF